This paragraph covers one T cell receptor (beta chain) sequence. This sample is part of a study of blood T cell repertoires in COVID-19. Study at large: PBMCs, B-cell-depleted T cells, or T cells were the source of the cDNA or gDNA that made up the material.

Authors' methods: Amplified reference gene primers provided the basis for estimating nucleated cell counts. Generated by immunoSEQ multiplex PCR, the TCRdb table keeps only in-frame clones and is missing some. V and J calls plus clone size are reproduced from that table; the DNA served to infer D and trimming. Of around 140,000 clones in the sample, roughly two thirds were seen once. Sequencing was performed on peripheral blood. This sequence was found in a woman aged 70 to 79 with acute or convalescent COVID-19.

The CDR3: CASSSTSGSVWYEQYF. Written as DNA, the CDR3 is TGTGCCAGCTCATCGACTAGCGGGAGTGTTTGGTACGAGCAGTACTTC. J is TRBJ2-7 and V is TRBV18; 12 bases are a match to TRBD2. The CDR3 is 16 residues long. Germline V CDR1 and CDR2: KGHSH, LQKENI. V lost 5 bases to trimming and J lost 4 bases; unmatched junction nucleotides: 9.